This TCR beta chain is drawn from a study of T cells after yellow fever vaccination. Via MiXCR, TCRdb re-called the 5' RACE reads, giving one row per CDR3 protein. This sample carries some 550,000 distinct CDR3 sequences, over 15% of them seen once, and the ten largest clones take about 13%. The CDR3 length is 13 residues. Germline assignment: CDR1 LNHNV and CDR2 YYDKDF (reference sequence). Trimming removed 5 bases at V and 2 bases at J, with 8 bases between. The source of this sequence is a man younger than 45 who received the YFV17D yellow fever vaccine. The source was PBMCs, collected 15 days after the yellow fever booster vaccination. V and J are TRBV15 and TRBJ2-3; perhaps TRBD1 as D (5 bases). The CDR3 reads CATSGANTDTQYF. The CDR3 DNA reads as TGTGCCACCAGCGGGGCTAACACAGATACGCAGTATTTT.